Listed below are T cell receptor beta chains from one sample, sequenced in a study of graft-versus-host responses after intestinal transplantation. No antigen has been assigned to these receptors. Data came from immunoSEQ multiplex PCR; TCRdb stores just in-frame clones and leaves some out. The sample contains tens of thousands of clones, 89% of which appear only once. Source: unstimulated CD8+ T cells sorted from spleen or lymph node cells, taken before intestinal transplant. The receptors here all came from a human donor who received an intestinal transplant. The CDR3 runs from the conserved cysteine through the conserved F or W. A D gene is named only where the DNA matches it firmly. For some rows the clone size is stated as once, few or many, or as a class when expanded; others skip it.

v_call	d_call	clone_size	j_call	cdr3_aa	cdr3_nt
TRBV19	NA	NA	TRBJ1-1	CASSPPWTANTEAFF	TGTGCCAGTAGCCCTCCGTGGACTGCGAACACTGAAGCTTTCTTT
TRBV29-1	TRBD2	NA	TRBJ2-7	CSVAGGQGNEQYF	TGCAGCGTTGCGGGGGGGCAGGGGAACGAGCAGTACTTC
TRBV7-9	NA	NA	TRBJ2-3	CASSLGPDTQYF	TGTGCCAGCAGCTTAGGGCCAGATACGCAGTATTTT
TRBV15	TRBD1	NA	TRBJ1-4	CATSSNRGHLEKLFF	TGTGCCACCAGCTCTAACAGGGGGCACTTGGAAAAACTGTTTTTT
TRBV5-1	TRBD1	NA	TRBJ1-1	CASSLWDRATEAFF	TGCGCCAGCAGCTTATGGGACAGGGCCACTGAAGCTTTCTTT
TRBV19	TRBD2	once	TRBJ2-1	CASSIGLAGRDEQFF	TGTGCCAGTAGTATAGGACTAGCGGGAAGGGATGAGCAGTTCTTC
TRBV10-3	TRBD2	NA	TRBJ2-7	CAISVERELIEQYF	TGTGCCATCAGTGTAGAGCGGGAGTTGATCGAGCAGTACTTC
TRBV9	NA	NA	TRBJ2-1	CASSPSGVGYNEQFF	TGTGCCAGCAGTCCATCAGGGGTAGGGTATAATGAGCAGTTCTTC
TRBV5-5	TRBD2	NA	TRBJ2-4	CASSLEVSGKGRAKNIQYF	TGTGCCAGCAGCTTGGAAGTTAGCGGGAAGGGTAGGGCCAAAAACATTCAGTACTTC
TRBV4-1	TRBD1	NA	TRBJ1-4	CASRRGRGGVANEKLFF	TGCGCCAGCAGGAGGGGGCGTGGTGGTGTGGCTAATGAAAAACTGTTTTTT
TRBV25-1	NA	NA	TRBJ1-6	CASSRQSGENSPLHF	TGTGCCAGCAGCCGCCAGTCGGGGGAGAATTCACCCCTCCACTTT
TRBV5-6	NA	NA	TRBJ1-3	CASSFGIGNTIYF	TGTGCCAGCAGCTTCGGTATCGGAAACACCATATATTTT
TRBV28	TRBD1	NA	TRBJ1-6	CASSPRTGGKESPLHF	TGTGCCAGCAGTCCCCGGACAGGGGGAAAAGAATCACCCCTCCACTTT
TRBV6-1	NA	NA	TRBJ2-2	CASGSGESGELFF	TGTGCCAGCGGGTCCGGGGAATCTGGGGAGCTGTTTTTT
TRBV7-9	NA	few	TRBJ2-7	CASSLVGGGDYEQYF	TGTGCCAGCAGCTTAGTAGGCGGAGGAGACTACGAGCAGTACTTC
TRBV7-8	TRBD2	NA	TRBJ2-1	CASSLRTSTNEQFF	TGTGCCAGCAGCCTAAGGACTAGTACCAATGAGCAGTTCTTC
TRBV29-1	NA	once	TRBJ2-2	CSAGGHNTGELFF	TGCAGCGCTGGGGGACATAACACCGGGGAGCTGTTTTTT
TRBV6-5	NA	NA	TRBJ2-7	CASSYSSGYGYEQYF	TGTGCCAGCAGTTACTCATCAGGGTACGGCTACGAGCAGTACTTC
TRBV2	NA	NA	TRBJ2-1	CASQGRVKFF	TGTGCCAGCCAGGGCAGGGTTAAGTTCTTC
TRBV2	TRBD2	medium-sized	TRBJ2-3	CASSGTSVYSDTQYF	TGTGCCAGCAGCGGGACTAGCGTCTATTCAGATACGCAGTATTTT
TRBV19	NA	NA	TRBJ1-5	CASSIFLLSNQPQHF	TGTGCCAGTAGTATTTTTCTTCTTAGCAATCAGCCCCAGCATTTT
TRBV27	TRBD1	NA	TRBJ1-1	CASSYGQGEAFF	TGTGCCAGCAGTTATGGACAGGGTGAAGCTTTCTTT
TRBV6-5	NA	once	TRBJ1-2	CASSYGAGVYGYTF	TGTGCCAGCAGTTATGGCGCAGGGGTCTATGGCTACACCTTC
TRBV15	NA	once	TRBJ2-5	CATSRDSSGSETQYF	TGTGCCACCAGCAGAGATAGTTCGGGATCGGAGACCCAGTACTTC